This T cell receptor (beta chain) was identified during a study of blood T cells in healthy people across ages. Findings of the study overall: Diversity of TCR beta per million T cells declined in a roughly linear way with age.

The CDR3 length is 15 residues. V lost 3 bases and J 0 bases, leaving 9 bases between the germline ends. CDR1 is SGHTA and CDR2 is FQGNSA in the germline V gene. Isolation of PBMCs gave at least 6 million cells per sample. As regards this clonotype: What it binds is unknown.

Sample-barcoded 5' priming and a J-beta primer mix drove a second PCR of roughly 7 to 11 cycles. Sequencing recovered at least 3 million CDR3-containing paired-end reads from each sample. TCRdb analysed the 5' RACE reads with MiXCR anew, one entry per CDR3 protein. The sample has hundreds of thousands of distinct CDR3 sequences; just under 25% are singletons. This sample was also put to use in a study of T cells of mothers and their children.

This receptor was obtained from a boy between 10 and 17 years old in good health. The sequencing sample was made of blood. The chain has TRBV7-2 and TRBJ2-1; D call uncertain. CDR3: CASSLGNSSYNEQFF. The CDR3 DNA sequence: TGTGCCAGCAGCTTGGGCAACAGCTCCTACAATGAGCAGTTCTTC.